These 29 T cell receptor beta chains came from one sample sequenced in a study of T-cell reconstitution after alpha-beta-depleted transplantation in children. Unique molecular identifiers featured in how the TCRbeta library was prepared. TCRdb ran MiXCR on the PCR reads and lists one entry per CDR3 protein. The table has 700,000 or so distinct CDR3 sequences, roughly 13% seen once; the top ten hold 0.65% to 0.9%. The material was PBMCs, obtained before TCRalphabeta/CD19-depleted stem cell transplant. The receptors were sampled from a girl aged 2-10 years with congenital amegakaryocytic thrombocytopenia, due to receive a stem cell transplant.

This clonotype has only a few counts. The chain employs TRBV20-1 and TRBJ2-2; 13 positions match TRBD2. CDR3 size: 20 residues. Trimming at V came to 0 bases and at J to 7 bases, leaving 17 bases not matched to a gene. Looked up from germline, CDR1 is DFQATT and CDR2 is SNEGSKA (reference sequence). In nucleotides, the CDR3 is TGCAGTGCTAGAGATCTCCAGGGACTAGCGGGATCAGTCGGTGGCGGGGAGCTGTTTTTT. Amino acid sequence: CSARDLQGLAGSVGGGELFF.

The genes are TRBV5-1 and TRBJ1-1; D ambiguous. The V and J ends lost 4 bases and 4 bases respectively, with 17 bases between them. The CDR3 is made up of 15 amino acids. CDR1 SGHRS and CDR2 YFSETQ come from the germline V gene. CDR3 DNA: TGCGCCAGCAGCCCCCCGGCGGACCATCCCACTGAAGCTTTCTTT. It specifies CASSPPADHPTEAFF. Using reference TRBV5-1 and TRBJ1-1 for the parts outside the CDR3, the full variable domain is KAGVTQTPRYLIKTRGQQVTLSCSPISGHRSVSWYQQTPGQGLQFLFEYFSETQRNKGNFPGRFSGRQFSNSRSEMNVSTLELGDSALYLCASSPPADHPTEAFFGQGTRLTVV.

About this clonotype itself: A much larger clone differs from this one at a single base, so this may be a read error. The CDR3 protein is CSATNRLVSTDTQYF. For the CDR3, the DNA is TGCAGTGCCACCAATCGTCTTGTGAGCACAGATACGCAGTATTTT. This chain uses TRBV20-1 with TRBJ2-3; D unresolved. V was shortened by 6 bases and J by 0 bases, with 16 bases between the two germline ends. Per the germline V gene, CDR1 is DFQATT and CDR2 is SNEGSKA (reference sequence). CDR3 length: 15 residues.

This clonotype was observed a handful of times. The chain links TRBV29-1 to TRBJ2-5; D call uncertain. Per germline, CDR1 SQVTM and CDR2 ANQGSEA. The CDR3 is 13 amino acids. Between the trimmed V and J ends, which lost 4 bases and 4 bases, there was a span of 13 bases. This chain's CDR3 is CSVAWQAAETQYF. The CDR3 nucleotides are TGCAGCGTTGCATGGCAGGCGGCAGAGACCCAGTACTTC.

The chain employs TRBV20-1 and TRBJ2-2; 11 bases are a match to TRBD2. Germline V gene sequence: CDR1 DFQATT, CDR2 SNEGSKA (reference sequence). The CDR3 is made up of 16 amino acids. With V trimmed by 3 bases and J by 2 bases, 5 bases remained unmatched. CDR3: CSASLLAGANTGELFF. As DNA, the CDR3 is TGCAGTGCTAGCCTACTAGCGGGGGCTAACACCGGGGAGCTGTTTTTT.

This clonotype came up a few times. The gene calls are TRBV27 and TRBJ2-3; 7 nucleotides line up with TRBD1. CDR1 is MNHEY and CDR2 is SMNVEV in the germline V gene (reference sequence). The CDR3 runs 11 residues. V shed 8 bases, J shed 6 bases, and the junction held 2 bases outside the gene matches. The CDR3, as DNA: TGTGCCAGCGTCAGGGGGGATACGCAGTATTTT. Protein: CASVRGDTQYF.

This clonotype came up many times. CDR3 in amino acids: CASSYSEGQTQYF. In DNA, the CDR3 is TGTGCCAGCAGTTACTCAGAGGGTCAGACCCAGTACTTC. This sequence joins TRBV6-5 and TRBJ2-5; a possible D gene is TRBD2 (5 bases). Germline V lookup: CDR1 MNHEY, CDR2 SVGAGI. Trimming cost V 0 bases and J 6 bases, with 8 bases left between them. This CDR3 has 13 amino acids.

In this sample, this clonotype turned up many times. The V call is TRBV3-1, the J call TRBJ1-1; no reliable D call. The CDR3 is 12 amino acids. The germline gives CDR1 LGHDT, CDR2 YNNKEL (reference sequence). The V and J ends lost 1 base and 11 bases respectively, with 11 bases between them. CDR3 nucleotide sequence: TGTGCCAGCAGCCAAGTAGAGGAGGTCGCTTTCTTT. As protein: CASSQVEEVAFF.

This clonotype has just a few counts. The chain is built from TRBV5-6 and TRBJ2-5; no definite D call. CDR1 is SGHDT, CDR2 YYEEEE, per germline. Trimming pared 0 bases from V and 5 bases from J, leaving 11 bases between. CDR3 length: 14 amino acids. CDR3 DNA: TGTGCCAGCAGCTTGGGCCGGGCGTGGGAGACCCAGTACTTC. Its protein is CASSLGRAWETQYF.

Concerning this clonotype: A much larger clone differs from this one at a single base, so this may be a read error. V is TRBV7-9 and J is TRBJ2-1; no clear D. Trimming cost V 0 bases and J 11 bases, with 5 bases left between them. The CDR3 loop spans 11 amino acids. CDR1 and CDR2 from the germline V gene are SEHNR and FQNEAQ (reference sequence). CDR3 sequence reads: CASSLASKQFF. CDR3 nucleotides: TGTGCCAGCAGCTTAGCCAGTAAGCAGTTCTTC.

The chain uses TRBV12-3 or TRBV12-4 and TRBJ2-1; 9 bases are a match to TRBD2. The CDR3 is 15 residues long. The junction had 7 bases not matched to a gene; V was cut back by 5 bases and J by 5 bases. CDR3 loop: CASSRGGVFNNEQFF. The CDR3 DNA is TGTGCCAGCAGTCGCGGGGGGGTTTTCAACAATGAGCAGTTCTTC.

There are many counts of this clonotype. The J gene is TRBJ1-5, the V gene TRBV6-1, with 8 positions matching TRBD1. Germline V gene lookup returns CDR1 MNHNS and CDR2 SASEGT. The ends lost 5 bases at V and 5 bases at J; junction bases unmatched: 5. The CDR3 totals 14 residues. In DNA form, the CDR3 reads TGTGCCAGCAGTCCAGGGGGCTCTCATCAGCCCCAGCATTTT. The encoded protein is CASSPGGSHQPQHF.

This clonotype was seen many times. The J gene is TRBJ2-7, the V gene TRBV27; 9 bases map to TRBD1. Germline CDR1 is MNHEY and CDR2 is SMNVEV (reference sequence). With 2 bases clipped from V and 7 bases from J, the junction kept 6 bases outside the gene matches. The CDR3 sequence is 14 residues long. The CDR3 DNA is TGTGCCAGCAGTTTACAACAGGGGGCTTCAGAGCAGTACTTC. Encoded protein: CASSLQQGASEQYF.

V is TRBV20-1 and J is TRBJ2-1, with TRBD2 matching 8 bases. In germline, CDR1 is DFQATT, CDR2 SNEGSKA (reference sequence). The CDR3 consists of 13 residues. V trimming: 3 bases; J trimming: 9 bases; junction bases outside the gene matches: 7. This CDR3 is CSASQGLGREQFF. The CDR3 DNA reads TGCAGTGCTAGCCAGGGACTAGGGCGTGAGCAGTTCTTC.

This clonotype has a count of ten or more. The rearrangement joins TRBV20-1 to TRBJ2-5; possibly TRBD2 for D (6 bases). CDR1 and CDR2 (germline): DFQATT, SNEGSKA (reference sequence). Trimming cost V 1 base and J 3 bases, with 9 bases left between them. The CDR3 sequence is 13 residues long. The CDR3, as DNA: TGCAGTGCTAGAGGCAGGACTAAAGAGACCCAGTACTTC. It encodes CSARGRTKETQYF.

This clonotype was seen a few times. V usage is TRBV18 and J usage is TRBJ1-5; a weak D match, TRBD1 (6 bases). Germline CDR1 and CDR2: KGHSH and LQKENI. The CDR3 totals 15 residues. Trimming stripped 4 bases from V and 0 bases from J, with 10 bases between. CDR3 protein: CASSQRQDSNQPQHF. CDR3 DNA sequence: TGTGCCAGCTCACAGAGACAGGATAGCAATCAGCCCCAGCATTTT. Together with reference TRBV18 and TRBJ1-5, the CDR3 gives the full variable domain: NAGVMQNPRHLVRRRGQEARLRCSPMKGHSHVYWYRQLPEEGLKFMVYLQKENIIDESGMPKERFSAEFPKEGPSILRIQQVVRGDSAAYFCASSQRQDSNQPQHFGDGTRLSIL.

The table lists this clonotype with many counts. The V gene is TRBV6-4, the J gene TRBJ1-5; unclear D gene. CDR1 is MRHNA and CDR2 is SNTAGT in the germline V gene. Trimming removed 3 bases at V and 7 bases at J, with 13 bases between. CDR3 length equals 14 residues. CDR3 loop: CASSEMPGIQPQHF. In DNA, the CDR3 is TGTGCCAGCAGTGAGATGCCTGGGATCCAGCCCCAGCATTTT.

The chain links TRBV28 to TRBJ2-1; TRBD2 matches 11 bases. The CDR3 has 14 residues. J lost 7 bases, V lost 7 bases, and 6 bases had no gene match. Germline V gene data show CDR1 as MDHEN and CDR2 as SYDVKM. The CDR3 DNA follows: TGTGCCAGCAACCCTAGCGGGAGGATGAATGAGCAGTTCTTC. Residues: CASNPSGRMNEQFF. The variable domain in full, completed from reference TRBV28 and TRBJ2-1, reads DVKVTQSSRYLVKRTGEKVFLECVQDMDHENMFWYRQDPGLGLRLIYFSYDVKMKEKGDIPEGYSVSREKKERFSLILESASTNQTSMYLCASNPSGRMNEQFFGPGTRLTVL.

This clonotype was recorded many times. This chain uses TRBV24-1 with TRBJ2-1; D possibly uses TRBD1 or TRBD2 (6 bases each). V lost 7 bases and J lost 2, with 17 bases in between. The CDR3 runs 16 residues. Per the germline V gene, CDR1 is KGHDR and CDR2 is SFDVKD. The CDR3 here is CATSGGLGDAYNEQFF. CDR3 bases: TGTGCCACCAGCGGGGGCCTTGGCGACGCCTACAATGAGCAGTTCTTC.

This clonotype was seen at least ten times. This chain uses TRBV28 with TRBJ2-1; D might be TRBD2 (5 bases). Germline loops: CDR1 MDHEN, CDR2 SYDVKM. The germline V and J ends were trimmed by 7 bases and 9 bases, with 10 bases remaining between them. The CDR3 contains 11 residues. The CDR3 region is CASKSGGEQFF. The CDR3 region has the DNA TGTGCCAGCAAAAGCGGTGGTGAGCAGTTCTTC.

This clonotype showed up just a few times. The chain employs TRBV15 and TRBJ2-4, with TRBD2 matching 12 bases. This CDR3 has 14 amino acids. CDR1 LNHNV and CDR2 YYDKDF come from the germline V gene (reference sequence). The trim removed 11 bases at V and 5 bases at J, leaving 7 bases unmatched. CDR3 in amino acids: CASTSGSPENIQYF. The CDR3 bases are TGTGCCTCGACTAGCGGGAGTCCTGAAAACATTCAGTACTTC.

This clonotype has ten or more counts. The chain is built from TRBV5-1 and TRBJ1-1; D call uncertain. This CDR3 spans 14 amino acids. V dropped 8 bases and J dropped 5 bases, with 19 bases sitting between them. Germline CDR1 is SGHRS and CDR2 is YFSETQ. The DNA of the CDR3 is TGCGCCAGTACCGGGGATCGTAGAAAAACTGAAGCTTTCTTT. Translation gives CASTGDRRKTEAFF.

This clonotype was observed at least ten times. The V and J genes are TRBV20-1 and TRBJ1-5, with TRBD1 matching over 7 bases. The CDR3 sequence is 14 residues long. Germline V CDR1 and CDR2: DFQATT, SNEGSKA (reference sequence). The trim removed 3 bases at V and 7 bases at J, leaving 9 bases unmatched. CDR3 amino acids: CSARETGARQPQHF. CDR3 in DNA: TGCAGTGCTAGGGAAACAGGGGCGAGGCAGCCCCAGCATTTT.

This clonotype was picked up many times. The J gene is TRBJ2-7, the V gene TRBV5-1, with 11 bases matching TRBD2. V lost 3 bases to trimming and J lost 6 bases; unmatched junction nucleotides: 8. The CDR3 length is 15 residues. Per the germline V gene, CDR1 is SGHRS and CDR2 is YFSETQ. The CDR3 DNA sequence: TGCGCCAGCAGCTCCCAAACTAGCGGGAGTGGCGAGCAGTACTTC. Its translation is CASSSQTSGSGEQYF.

In the case of this clonotype: It may be a read error: a sequence one base away is much more abundant. The rearrangement links TRBV7-9 to TRBJ2-1; D call uncertain. The germline CDR1 and CDR2 sequences are SEHNR and FQNEAQ (reference sequence). Trimming took off 7 bases at V and 8 bases at J, with 21 bases between the two ends. The CDR3 loop spans 15 amino acids. The CDR3 is CASIAFTGVHHEQFF. The DNA of the CDR3 is TGTGCCAGCATCGCCTTCACCGGAGTTCACCATGAGCAGTTCTTC.

This clonotype has more than one count but fewer than ten. The chain has TRBV7-9 and TRBJ2-7; 9 bases are a match to TRBD1. The CDR3 contains 16 residues. The ends lost 1 base at V and 3 bases at J; junction bases unmatched: 7. CDR1 is SEHNR, CDR2 FQNEAQ, per germline (reference sequence). The CDR3 DNA follows: TGTGCCAGCAGCTTAGGGGGGACAGGGACCCTCTACGAGCAGTACTTC. It codes for CASSLGGTGTLYEQYF.

This clonotype has a handful of counts. The chain couples TRBV7-9 to TRBJ2-1; 9 nucleotides agree with TRBD2. Trimming at V came to 1 base and at J to 6 bases, leaving 7 bases not matched to a gene. CDR3 length: 16 amino acids. Germline values: CDR1 SEHNR, CDR2 FQNEAQ (reference sequence). The CDR3 DNA reads as TGTGCCAGCAGCTTAGACCGCGGGAGGGCCTTCAATGAGCAGTTCTTC. It yields the protein CASSLDRGRAFNEQFF.

This clonotype was counted only a few times. The chain employs TRBV7-2 and TRBJ2-4, with D perhaps TRBD2 (6 bases). The CDR3 is 14 residues long. The V gene's germline CDR1 is SGHTA and CDR2 FQGNSA. V was cut by 5 bases and J by 6 bases, with 14 bases left in between. CDR3 coding DNA: TGTGCCAGCAGCCCTCTGGGGAGGCGAAACATTCAGTACTTC. It translates to CASSPLGRRNIQYF.

The genes are TRBV18 and TRBJ2-7; perhaps TRBD2 as D (6 bases). Germline values: CDR1 KGHSH, CDR2 LQKENI. Trimming removed 3 bases at V and 4 bases at J, with 16 bases between. The CDR3 spans 15 residues. The CDR3 protein is CASSPGFVADYEQYF. CDR3 coding DNA: TGTGCCAGCTCACCTGGTTTTGTAGCGGATTACGAGCAGTACTTC. Full variable domain (rest looked up from reference TRBV18 and TRBJ2-7): NAGVMQNPRHLVRRRGQEARLRCSPMKGHSHVYWYRQLPEEGLKFMVYLQKENIIDESGMPKERFSAEFPKEGPSILRIQQVVRGDSAAYFCASSPGFVADYEQYFGPGTRLTVT.